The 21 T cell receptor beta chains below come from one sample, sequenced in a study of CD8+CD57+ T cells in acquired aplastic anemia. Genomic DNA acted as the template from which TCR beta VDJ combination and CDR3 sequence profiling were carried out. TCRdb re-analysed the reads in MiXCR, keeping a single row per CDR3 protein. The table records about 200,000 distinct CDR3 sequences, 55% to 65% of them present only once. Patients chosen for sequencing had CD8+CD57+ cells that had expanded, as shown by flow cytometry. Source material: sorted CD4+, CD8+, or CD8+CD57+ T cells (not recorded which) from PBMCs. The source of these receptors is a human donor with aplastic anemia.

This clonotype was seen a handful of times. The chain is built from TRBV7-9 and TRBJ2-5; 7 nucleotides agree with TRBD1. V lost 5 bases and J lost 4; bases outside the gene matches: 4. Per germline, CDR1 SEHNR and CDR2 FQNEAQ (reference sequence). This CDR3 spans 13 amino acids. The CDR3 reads CASSAQGRETQYF. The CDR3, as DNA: TGTGCCAGCAGCGCACAGGGGAGAGAGACCCAGTACTTC.

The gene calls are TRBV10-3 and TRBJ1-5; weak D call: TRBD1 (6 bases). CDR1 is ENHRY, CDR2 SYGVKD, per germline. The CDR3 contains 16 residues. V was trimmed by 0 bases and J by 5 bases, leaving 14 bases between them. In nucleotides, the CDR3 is TGTGCCATCAGTGAGTCGAGGGGGGTTGGGGATCAGCCCCAGCATTTT. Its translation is CAISESRGVGDQPQHF.

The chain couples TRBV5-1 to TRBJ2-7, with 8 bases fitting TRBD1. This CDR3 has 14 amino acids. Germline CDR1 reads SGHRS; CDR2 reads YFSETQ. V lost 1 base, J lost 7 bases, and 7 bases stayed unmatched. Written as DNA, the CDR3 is TGCGCCAGCAGCTTGAGTCAGGGGGCCGGAGAGCAGTACTTC. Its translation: CASSLSQGAGEQYF.

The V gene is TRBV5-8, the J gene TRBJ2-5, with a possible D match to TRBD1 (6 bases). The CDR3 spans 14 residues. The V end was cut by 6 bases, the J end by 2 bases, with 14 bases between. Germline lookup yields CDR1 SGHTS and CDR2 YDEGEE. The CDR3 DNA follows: TGTGCCAGCAACGTACGACAGGCACAAGAGACCCAGTACTTC. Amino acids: CASNVRQAQETQYF.

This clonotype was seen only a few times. CDR3 residues: CATSDLPGANEQFF. The CDR3 region has the DNA TGTGCCACCAGTGATTTGCCGGGGGCCAATGAGCAGTTCTTC. The V call is TRBV24-1, the J call TRBJ2-1; D is perhaps TRBD1 or TRBD2 (6 bases each). V gave up 0 bases and J gave up 6 bases, with 8 bases separating them. This CDR3 is 14 amino acids long. Germline V gene sequence: CDR1 KGHDR, CDR2 SFDVKD.

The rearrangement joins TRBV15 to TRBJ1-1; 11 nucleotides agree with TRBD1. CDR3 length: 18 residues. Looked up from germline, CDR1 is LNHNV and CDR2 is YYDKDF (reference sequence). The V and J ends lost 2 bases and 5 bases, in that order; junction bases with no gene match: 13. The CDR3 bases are TGTGCCACCAGCAGACCATTTCCGGGACAGGGGGTGGCAACTGAAGCTTTCTTT. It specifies CATSRPFPGQGVATEAFF.

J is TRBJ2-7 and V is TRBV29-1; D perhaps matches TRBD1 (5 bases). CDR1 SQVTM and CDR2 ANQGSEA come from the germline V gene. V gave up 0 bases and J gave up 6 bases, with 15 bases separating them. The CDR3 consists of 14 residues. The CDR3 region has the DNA TGCAGCGTTGAAGATGGGCAGGGCTGGGGCGAGCAGTACTTC. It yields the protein CSVEDGQGWGEQYF.

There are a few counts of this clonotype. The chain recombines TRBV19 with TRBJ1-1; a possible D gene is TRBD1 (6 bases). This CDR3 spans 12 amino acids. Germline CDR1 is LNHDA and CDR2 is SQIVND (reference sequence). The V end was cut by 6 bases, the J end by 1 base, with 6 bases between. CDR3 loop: CASRTGNTEAFF. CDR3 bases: TGTGCCAGTAGGACAGGGAACACTGAAGCTTTCTTT.

Written as DNA, the CDR3 is TGTGCCACCAGCCAGTACAATGAAAAACTGTTTTTT. Translation: CATSQYNEKLFF. The V and J genes are TRBV15 and TRBJ1-4; D gene uncertain. Trimming pared 5 bases from V and 5 bases from J, leaving 6 bases between. Germline V gives CDR1 LNHNV, CDR2 YYDKDF (reference sequence). CDR3 length: 12 residues.

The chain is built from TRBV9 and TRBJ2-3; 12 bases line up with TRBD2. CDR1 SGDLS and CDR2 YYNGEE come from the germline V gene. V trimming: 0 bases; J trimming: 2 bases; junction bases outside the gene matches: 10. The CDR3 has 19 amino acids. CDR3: CASSVGGLAGKEVTDTQYF. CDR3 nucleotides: TGTGCCAGCAGCGTAGGAGGACTAGCGGGGAAGGAGGTCACAGATACGCAGTATTTT.

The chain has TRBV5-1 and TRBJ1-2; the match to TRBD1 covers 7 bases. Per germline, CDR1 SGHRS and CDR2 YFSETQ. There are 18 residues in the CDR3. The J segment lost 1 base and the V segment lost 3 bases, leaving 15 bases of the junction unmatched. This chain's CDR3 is CASSSDWGGTAINYGYTF. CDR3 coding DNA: TGCGCCAGCAGCTCGGACTGGGGCGGGACAGCCATTAACTATGGCTACACCTTC.

As DNA, the CDR3 is TGTGCCAGCAGTTCGGGACAGGGGTTAACTGAAGCTTTCTTT. It translates to CASSSGQGLTEAFF. The chain combines TRBV12-3 or TRBV12-4 with TRBJ1-1, with 10 nucleotides matching TRBD1. The CDR3 runs to 14 residues. The V gene end was trimmed by 4 bases and the J gene end by 5 bases; junction bases not matched to a gene: 4.

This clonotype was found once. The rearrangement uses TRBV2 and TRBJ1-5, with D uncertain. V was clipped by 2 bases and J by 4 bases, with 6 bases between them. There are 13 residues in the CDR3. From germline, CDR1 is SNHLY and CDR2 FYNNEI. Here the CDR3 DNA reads TGTGCCAGCAGTGAATGGCAGAATCAGCCCCAGCATTTT. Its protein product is CASSEWQNQPQHF.

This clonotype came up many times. The CDR3 sequence is CASSYYGAEGYTF. CDR3 DNA sequence: TGTGCCAGCAGTTATTATGGGGCGGAGGGCTACACCTTC. V gene TRBV6-6 combines with J gene TRBJ1-2, with TRBD1 as a possible D gene (5 bases). V lost 3 bases and J lost 8, with 13 bases in between. This CDR3 spans 13 amino acids. Germline V gene sequence: CDR1 MNHNY, CDR2 SVGAGI (reference sequence).

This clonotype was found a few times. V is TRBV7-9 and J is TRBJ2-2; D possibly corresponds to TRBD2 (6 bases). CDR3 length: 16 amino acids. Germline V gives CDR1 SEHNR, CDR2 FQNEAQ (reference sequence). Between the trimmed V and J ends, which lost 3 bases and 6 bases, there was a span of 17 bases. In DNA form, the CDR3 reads TGTGCCAGCAGCTTGGGACTCGGGAAGCTCGCCGGGGAGCTGTTTTTT. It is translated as CASSLGLGKLAGELFF.

The CDR3 DNA reads as TGTGCCAGCAGTGTACGCATAATAGGGACAGACTACGAGCAGTACTTC. Amino acid sequence: CASSVRIIGTDYEQYF. V usage is TRBV2 and J usage is TRBJ2-7; 7 bases agree with TRBD1. The CDR3 has 16 amino acids. Germline-derived CDR1 and CDR2 are SNHLY and FYNNEI. The V segment lost 4 bases and the J segment 3 bases; nucleotides outside the gene matches: 12. The entire variable domain, with the rest obtained from reference TRBV2 and TRBJ2-7, is as follows: EPEVTQTPSHQVTQMGQEVILRCVPISNHLYFYWYRQILGQKVEFLVSFYNNEISEKSEIFDDQFSVERPDGSNFTLKIRSTKLEDSAMYFCASSVRIIGTDYEQYFGPGTRLTVT.

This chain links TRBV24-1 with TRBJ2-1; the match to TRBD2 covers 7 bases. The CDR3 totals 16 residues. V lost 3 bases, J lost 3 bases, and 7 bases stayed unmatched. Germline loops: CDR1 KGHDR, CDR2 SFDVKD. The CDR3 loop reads CATSDPSGGGYNEQFF. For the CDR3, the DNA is TGTGCCACCAGTGATCCCTCGGGCGGGGGCTACAATGAGCAGTTCTTC.

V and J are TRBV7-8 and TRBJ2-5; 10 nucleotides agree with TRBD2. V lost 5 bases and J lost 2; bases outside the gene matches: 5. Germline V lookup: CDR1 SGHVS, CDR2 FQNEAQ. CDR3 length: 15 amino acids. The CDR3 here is CASSPLAGKQETQYF. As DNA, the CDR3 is TGTGCCAGCAGCCCACTAGCGGGAAAACAAGAGACCCAGTACTTC.

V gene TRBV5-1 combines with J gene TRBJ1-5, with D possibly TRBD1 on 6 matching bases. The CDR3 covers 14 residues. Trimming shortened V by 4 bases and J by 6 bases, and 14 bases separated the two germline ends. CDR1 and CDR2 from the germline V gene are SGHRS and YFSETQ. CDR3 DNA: TGCGCCAGCAGCGCGACAGGTATCGGTCAGCCCCAGCATTTT. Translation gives CASSATGIGQPQHF.

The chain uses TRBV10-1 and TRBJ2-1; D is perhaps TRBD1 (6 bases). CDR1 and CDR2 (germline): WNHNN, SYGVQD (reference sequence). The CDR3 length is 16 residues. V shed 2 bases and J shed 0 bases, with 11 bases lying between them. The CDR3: CASSEPPTGSYNEQFF. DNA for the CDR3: TGCGCCAGCAGTGAGCCCCCGACAGGCTCCTACAATGAGCAGTTCTTC.

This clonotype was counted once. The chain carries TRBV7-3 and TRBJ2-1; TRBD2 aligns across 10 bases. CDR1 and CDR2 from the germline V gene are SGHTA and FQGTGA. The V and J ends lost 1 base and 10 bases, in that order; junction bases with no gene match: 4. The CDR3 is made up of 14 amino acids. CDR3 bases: TGTGCCAGCAGCTTAAACAGCGGGGGGGCCGAGCAGTTCTTC. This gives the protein CASSLNSGGAEQFF.